What follows describes a single T cell receptor (beta chain). This entry comes from a study of blood T cell repertoires in COVID-19. Trimming cost V 5 bases and J 1 base, with 8 bases left between them. The CDR3 runs to 13 residues. The germline CDR1 and CDR2 sequences are ENHRY and SYGVKD. Cohort 3 donors counted as recovered after two negative PCRs, clearance, or resolved symptoms. Authors' analysis steps: Using reference gene primer amplification, nucleated cell counts were estimated. The table came from immunoSEQ multiplex PCR; TCRdb's copy has only in-frame clones and leaves some out. Clone size and V and J calls were adopted from that table, with D and trimming inferred from the DNA. Seen here are 250,000 or so clones, approximately 86% observed once, and the top ten hold 2.6%.

The sequence came from a woman younger than 30 who had recovered from COVID-19. The chain has TRBV10-3 and TRBJ1-1, with a tentative D call TRBD1 (5 bases). The sample consisted of PBMCs or T cells enriched from blood (not recorded which). CDR3 amino acids: CAISIGQNTEAFF. The CDR3, as DNA: TGTGCCATCAGTATTGGACAGAACACTGAAGCTTTCTTT.